This TCR beta chain was sequenced during a study of blood T cell repertoires in COVID-19. Turning to the study itself: COVID-19 samples from acute and convalescent phases originated in the United States, Italy and Spain.

Original data processing: Amplification with reference gene primers provided the estimates of nucleated cell counts. Repertoires were generated with immunoSEQ multiplex PCR, while TCRdb's copy carries only in-frame clones and drops some. V and J calls and clone size come straight from that table; D and trimming were deduced from the DNA. This table has about 140,000 clones, 65% to 90% appearing once. The CDR3 spans 16 residues. Germline CDR1 and CDR2: SGHTA and FQGNSA. V dropped 4 bases and J dropped 12; count of bases not matched to a gene: 16. This chain joins TRBV7-2 and TRBJ2-1; TRBD1 matches 9 bases. Input material: peripheral blood. The origin of this receptor is a man in his 60s with active or convalescent COVID-19. CDR3 protein: CASSSPLGQGSFAQFF. CDR3 in DNA: TGTGCCAGCAGCTCTCCTTTAGGACAGGGGTCTTTTGCGCAGTTCTTC.